This T cell receptor (beta chain) was captured in a study of Ad26.COV2.S vaccination and SARS-CoV-2 variants. Study-level information: Once, or twice with 56 days between doses, Ad26.COV2.S was given intramuscularly.

The sample's treatment: roughly 18 received Ad26.COV2.S at low or high dose, single or two shots; roughly five received placebo; per-sample allocation not given. Vaccine and placebo recipients were sampled on day 63 after the first injection. A Boston adult aged 18-55 years was the donor. This clone came up a few times. The repertoire was sequenced with immunoSEQ multiplex PCR; TCRdb's copy has only in-frame clones and lacks some. The sample contains about 480,000 clones, around nine tenths of which appear only once. The sequence was obtained from a person between 18 and 65 years old who received the Ad26.COV2.S COVID-19 vaccine or a placebo. The sequencing used peripheral blood, collected in a trial of Ad26.COV2.S vaccine versus placebo.

The CDR3 bases are TGTGCCACCGCTGGGGGAAACTATGGCTACACCTTC. It encodes CATAGGNYGYTF. V and J are TRBV10-3 and TRBJ1-2, with D possibly TRBD1 on 5 matching bases. The V end was cut by 10 bases, the J end by 2 bases, with 11 bases between. This CDR3 spans 12 amino acids. The germline gives CDR1 ENHRY, CDR2 SYGVKD.